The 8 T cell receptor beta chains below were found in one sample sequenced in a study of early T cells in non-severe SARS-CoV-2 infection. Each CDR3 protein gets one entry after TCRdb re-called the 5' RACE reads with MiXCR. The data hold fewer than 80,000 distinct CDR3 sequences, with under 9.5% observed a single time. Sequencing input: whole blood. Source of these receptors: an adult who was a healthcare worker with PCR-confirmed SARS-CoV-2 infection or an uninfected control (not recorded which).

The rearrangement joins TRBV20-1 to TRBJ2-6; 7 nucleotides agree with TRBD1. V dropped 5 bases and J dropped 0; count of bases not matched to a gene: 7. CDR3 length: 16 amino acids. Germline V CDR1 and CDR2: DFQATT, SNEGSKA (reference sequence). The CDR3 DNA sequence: TGCAGTGCTCGTACGGACAGGATCTCTGGGGCCAACGTCCTGACTTTC. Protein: CSARTDRISGANVLTF.

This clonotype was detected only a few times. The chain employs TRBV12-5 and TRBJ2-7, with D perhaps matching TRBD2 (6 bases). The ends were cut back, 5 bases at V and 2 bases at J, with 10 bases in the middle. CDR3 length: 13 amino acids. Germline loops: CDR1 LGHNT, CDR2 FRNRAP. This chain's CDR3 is CASGQGGPYEQYF. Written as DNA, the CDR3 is TGTGCTAGTGGTCAGGGAGGACCCTACGAGCAGTACTTC.

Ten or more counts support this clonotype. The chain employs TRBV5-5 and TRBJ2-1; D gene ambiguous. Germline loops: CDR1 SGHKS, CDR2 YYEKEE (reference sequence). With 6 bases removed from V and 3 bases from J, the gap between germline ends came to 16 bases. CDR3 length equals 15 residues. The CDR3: CASTESPYLYNEQFF. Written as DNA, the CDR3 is TGTGCCAGCACCGAGTCTCCGTACCTCTACAATGAGCAGTTCTTC.

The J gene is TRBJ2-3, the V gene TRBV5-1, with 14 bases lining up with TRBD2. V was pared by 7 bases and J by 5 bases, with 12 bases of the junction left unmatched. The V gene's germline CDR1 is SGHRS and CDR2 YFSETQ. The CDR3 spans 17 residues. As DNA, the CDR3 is TGCGCCAGCGGACCATGGACTAGCGGGGGGTACGAAGATACGCAGTATTTT. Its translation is CASGPWTSGGYEDTQYF.

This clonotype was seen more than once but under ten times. The CDR3 spells CASSAYYEQYF. The DNA for the CDR3 is TGTGCCAGCAGCGCCTACTACGAGCAGTACTTC. This chain joins TRBV5-6 and TRBJ2-7; D uncertain. The V end lost 4 bases, the J end lost 3 bases, and 5 bases lay between the germline ends. Germline values: CDR1 SGHDT, CDR2 YYEEEE. The CDR3 has 11 residues.

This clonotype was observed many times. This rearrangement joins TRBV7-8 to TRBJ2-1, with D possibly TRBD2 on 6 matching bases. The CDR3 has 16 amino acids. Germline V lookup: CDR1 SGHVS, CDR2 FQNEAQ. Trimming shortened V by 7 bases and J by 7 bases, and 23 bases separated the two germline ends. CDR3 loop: CASTRRDGSAVNEQFF. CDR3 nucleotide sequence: TGTGCCAGCACCCGGAGGGACGGGTCGGCGGTTAATGAGCAGTTCTTC.

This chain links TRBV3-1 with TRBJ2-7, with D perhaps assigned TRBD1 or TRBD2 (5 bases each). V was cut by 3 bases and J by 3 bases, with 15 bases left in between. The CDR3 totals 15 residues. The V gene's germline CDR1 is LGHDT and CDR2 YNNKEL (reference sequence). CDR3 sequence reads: CASSQGPSRGYEQYF. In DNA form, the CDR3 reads TGTGCCAGCAGCCAGGGACCCTCCAGAGGCTACGAGCAGTACTTC.

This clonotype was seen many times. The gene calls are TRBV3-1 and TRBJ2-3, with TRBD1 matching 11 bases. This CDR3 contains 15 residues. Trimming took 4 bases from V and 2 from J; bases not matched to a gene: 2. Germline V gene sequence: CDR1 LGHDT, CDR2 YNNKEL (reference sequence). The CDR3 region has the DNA TGTGCCAGCAGCCGGACAGGGGGCCCCACAGATACGCAGTATTTT. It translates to CASSRTGGPTDTQYF.